The 26 T cell receptor beta chains below all came from one sample that was sequenced in a study of STAT5B mutations in CD4+ large granular lymphocyte leukemia. Libraries were prepared by immunoSEQ multiplex PCR; TCRdb keeps only in-frame clonotypes and omits some of them. This sample carries some 29,000 clones, roughly 84% of them seen once, and the ten largest clones take 5.5% to 7.5%. The specimen was CD4+ T cells from blood buffy coats. The receptor source for this set is a human donor in good health.

This clone was recorded once. The V call is TRBV11-2, the J call TRBJ1-3, with a tentative D call TRBD1 (6 bases). V dropped 2 bases and J dropped 2 bases, with 16 bases sitting between them. The CDR3 loop spans 17 amino acids. Germline V gene sequence: CDR1 SGHAT, CDR2 FQNNGV. The CDR3 spells CASSLSQQGGTGNTIYF. CDR3 sequence (DNA): TGTGCCAGCAGCTTATCCCAACAGGGTGGAACTGGAAACACCATATATTTT.

This clone was recorded once. This chain joins TRBV5-1 and TRBJ2-7; TRBD2 is a possible D gene (5 bases). Between the trimmed V and J ends, which lost 2 bases and 0 bases, there was a span of 9 bases. The CDR3 is 14 amino acids. Germline CDR1 reads SGHRS; CDR2 reads YFSETQ. The CDR3 coding sequence is TGCGCCAGCAGCTTATCTGGGAGCTCCTACGAGCAGTACTTC. It specifies CASSLSGSSYEQYF.

This chain joins TRBV12-5 and TRBJ1-2; TRBD1 might be the D (6 bases). The germline V gene has CDR1 LGHNT and CDR2 FRNRAP. Trimming left V 6 bases short and J 8 bases short, with 13 bases between. The length of the CDR3 is 12 residues. The CDR3 is CASGGDTAGYTF. CDR3 nucleotide sequence: TGTGCTAGTGGAGGGGACACAGCGGGCTACACCTTC.

Of note for this clone: Because it lacks the conserved phenylalanine or tryptophan at the end, this CDR3 is likely a read error. Because the CDR3's place on the DNA is in doubt, the DNA is left out and the CDR3 is given as listed by TCRdb. J is TRBJ1-1 and V is TRBV5-1; TRBD1 is the table's D call, not checked against the DNA. The CDR3 is 12 residues long, counting both termini. CDR1 and CDR2 from the germline V gene are SGHRS and YFSETQ. CDR3 loop: CASSLTLTGQAL.

The chain combines TRBV14 with TRBJ2-1, with unresolved D. CDR1 and CDR2 (germline): SGHDN, FVKESK. Trimming removed 0 bases from V and 2 bases from J, with 8 bases in between. The CDR3 is 15 residues long. For the CDR3, the DNA is TGTGCCAGCAGCCAAGATCAGGTCACCTACAATGAGCAGTTCTTC. Residues: CASSQDQVTYNEQFF.

This rearrangement joins TRBV6-5 to TRBJ1-6, with D tentatively TRBD1 (5 bases). The CDR3 is 14 residues long. The V gene's germline CDR1 is MNHEY and CDR2 SVGAGI. The V end was cut by 2 bases, the J end by 8 bases, with 10 bases between. The CDR3 spells CASSYGGGYSPLHF. The CDR3 nucleotides are TGTGCCAGCAGTTACGGGGGAGGTTATTCACCCCTCCACTTT.

The chain joins TRBV19 to TRBJ2-4; 10 bases map to TRBD1. Losses at the gene ends were 6 bases for V and 4 bases for J; bases not matched to a gene: 9. The CDR3 length is 16 residues. Germline V gene lookup returns CDR1 LNHDA and CDR2 SQIVND (reference sequence). The CDR3 spells CASRSPGTGVKNIQYF. CDR3 coding DNA: TGTGCCAGTAGGAGTCCCGGGACAGGGGTGAAAAACATTCAGTACTTC.

V usage is TRBV7-2 and J usage is TRBJ2-1; D unresolved. Germline loops: CDR1 SGHTA, CDR2 FQGNSA. The CDR3 spans 14 residues. V shed 0 bases and J shed 0 bases, with 3 bases lying between them. The DNA of the CDR3 is TGTGCCAGCAGCTTAGCCAGCTCCTACAATGAGCAGTTCTTC. Protein: CASSLASSYNEQFF.

V and J are TRBV7-6 and TRBJ2-5, with D perhaps given as TRBD1 or TRBD2 (5 bases each). This CDR3 contains 17 residues. CDR1 is SGHVS and CDR2 is FNYEAQ in the germline V gene. Trimming cost V 5 bases and J 0 bases, with 19 bases left between them. CDR3 in DNA: TGTGCCAGCAGCCCGCAAGGGGCGGGCGGATACCAAGAGACCCAGTACTTC. Translating it yields CASSPQGAGGYQETQYF. Looking up the rest from reference TRBV7-6 and TRBJ2-5 gives the full variable domain: GAGVSQSPRYKVTKRGQDVALRCDPISGHVSLYWYRQALGQGPEFLTYFNYEAQQDKSGLPNDRFSAERPEGSISTLTIQRTEQRDSAMYRCASSPQGAGGYQETQYFGPGTRLLVL.

V gene TRBV18 combines with J gene TRBJ1-5; D call uncertain. V lost 2 bases to trimming and J lost 7 bases, with 9 bases between them. Germline CDR1 KGHSH, CDR2 LQKENI. The CDR3 is made up of 13 amino acids. As DNA, the CDR3 is TGTGCCAGCTCACCAAATTCCAGGCAGCCCCAGCATTTT. Translation: CASSPNSRQPQHF.

The chain links TRBV19 to TRBJ1-5; D gene ambiguous. V dropped 5 bases and J dropped 6 bases, with 8 bases sitting between them. The CDR3 spans 12 residues. Germline CDR1 is LNHDA and CDR2 is SQIVND (reference sequence). CDR3 bases: TGTGCCAGTAGTCCCCCGGCTCAGCCCCAGCATTTT. Encoded protein: CASSPPAQPQHF.

The rearrangement links TRBV19 to TRBJ1-1; D gene uncertain. The CDR3 consists of 15 residues. Trimming shortened V by 1 base and J by 0 bases, and 9 bases separated the two germline ends. Germline V gives CDR1 LNHDA, CDR2 SQIVND (reference sequence). The CDR3 coding sequence is TGTGCCAGTAGTATAGGGTCCAGGTTGAACACTGAAGCTTTCTTT. Its translation is CASSIGSRLNTEAFF.

This clone was counted only a few times. This chain links TRBV11-2 with TRBJ2-7; 12 bases line up with TRBD2. Per the germline V gene, CDR1 is SGHAT and CDR2 is FQNNGV. After removal of 3 bases from V and 0 bases from J, the junction contained 12 bases not matched to a gene. The CDR3 runs to 19 residues. Written as DNA, the CDR3 is TGTGCCAGCAGCTTTCCGGGGCTAGCGGGGGGGCCCTACTCCTACGAGCAGTACTTC. Residues: CASSFPGLAGGPYSYEQYF.

This chain links TRBV10-2 with TRBJ2-1, with 7 bases lining up with TRBD1. The CDR3 has 15 residues. The germline gives CDR1 WSHSY, CDR2 SAAADI. V gave up 7 bases and J gave up 6 bases; unmatched junction bases: 12. The CDR3 DNA is TGCGCCAGCAAAAAGGGGGCCACTGGCCCCAATGAGCAGTTCTTC. This codes for CASKKGATGPNEQFF.

This clone was recorded once. The rearrangement joins TRBV7-9 to TRBJ2-5, with unresolved D. The germline V and J ends were trimmed by 3 bases and 2 bases, with 7 bases remaining between them. This CDR3 has 13 residues. From germline, CDR1 is SEHNR and CDR2 FQNEAQ (reference sequence). The CDR3 reads CASSLQVQETQYF. CDR3 sequence (DNA): TGTGCCAGCAGCTTGCAGGTTCAAGAGACCCAGTACTTC.

The chain couples TRBV19 to TRBJ2-6, with D possibly matching TRBD2 (5 bases). V was clipped by 8 bases and J by 2 bases, with 13 bases between them. Per germline, CDR1 LNHDA and CDR2 SQIVND (reference sequence). This CDR3 has 15 residues. CDR3 residues: CASLTGKAGANVLTF. CDR3 nucleotide sequence: TGTGCCAGTCTCACGGGGAAGGCTGGGGCCAACGTCCTGACTTTC.

This chain uses TRBV4-3 with TRBJ2-5; TRBD2 might be the D (6 bases). Trimming removed 4 bases from V and 1 base from J, with 13 bases in between. Germline V lookup: CDR1 LGHNA, CDR2 YSLEER. This CDR3 comprises 15 residues. The CDR3 DNA follows: TGCGCCAGCAGCCGAGGCGGGACTCCCCAAGAGACCCAGTACTTC. Protein sequence: CASSRGGTPQETQYF.

The V and J genes are TRBV4-3 and TRBJ1-2; D ambiguous. The CDR3 contains 13 residues. Trimming took off 5 bases at V and 3 bases at J, with 10 bases between the two ends. The germline gives CDR1 LGHNA, CDR2 YSLEER. Here the CDR3 reads CASSSGVDYGYTF. DNA of the CDR3: TGCGCCAGCAGCTCAGGCGTGGACTATGGCTACACCTTC.

This clone was seen a handful of times. The junction does not match germline at one end; this may be a read error. The V gene is TRBV7-9, the J gene TRBJ2-7; 9 nucleotides line up with TRBD2. The CDR3 covers 15 residues. Germline V lookup: CDR1 SEHNR, CDR2 FQNEAQ (reference sequence). The CDR3 nucleotides read TGTGCCAGCAGGTTAGCGGGGGCCATCTCCTACGAGCAGTACTTC. It translates to CASRLAGAISYEQYF.

The chain recombines TRBV9 with TRBJ1-5; tentative D call: TRBD1 (5 bases). From germline, CDR1 is SGDLS and CDR2 YYNGEE. The CDR3 runs to 14 residues. Trimming left V 4 bases short and J 4 bases short, with 12 bases between. CDR3 nucleotides: TGTGCCAGCAGCCCGGGACTCGAGAATCAGCCCCAGCATTTT. This gives the protein CASSPGLENQPQHF.

This clone was detected once. The rearrangement uses TRBV20-1 and TRBJ2-3; D not certain. V gave up 3 bases and J gave up 4 bases, with 5 bases separating them. Germline V gives CDR1 DFQATT, CDR2 SNEGSKA (reference sequence). This CDR3 contains 11 residues. The CDR3 DNA reads TGCAGTGCTAGTCGGCCAGATACGCAGTATTTT. It translates to CSASRPDTQYF.

This clone was detected only a few times. This chain uses TRBV5-8 with TRBJ1-6; D is unclear. This CDR3 region has 11 residues. The germline V gene has CDR1 SGHTS and CDR2 YDEGEE. V lost 6 bases and J lost 7, with 5 bases in between. This chain's CDR3 is CASTENSPLHF. The CDR3 DNA reads as TGTGCCAGCACCGAGAATTCACCCCTCCACTTT.

The CDR3 DNA follows: TGCGCCAGCAGCCAACTAGCGGGGGGGGGTATAGGAAGCGAGCAGTTCTTC. Translated, it gives CASSQLAGGGIGSEQFF. The rearrangement links TRBV4-3 to TRBJ2-1, with 12 bases aligning to TRBD2. The ends lost 2 bases at V and 10 bases at J; junction bases unmatched: 12. The CDR3 sequence is 17 residues long. The germline V gene encodes CDR1 LGHNA and CDR2 YSLEER.

The V and J genes are TRBV2 and TRBJ2-5; the D is unclear. This CDR3 contains 15 residues. Germline assignment: CDR1 SNHLY and CDR2 FYNNEI. Trimming stripped 5 bases from V and 3 bases from J, with 16 bases between. This CDR3 reads CASSSNRYPKETQYF. In DNA form, the CDR3 reads TGTGCCAGCAGTTCGAACCGTTACCCCAAAGAGACCCAGTACTTC.

This clone occurred a few times. V is TRBV10-1 and J is TRBJ1-2; D remains unclear. From germline, CDR1 is WNHNN and CDR2 SYGVQD (reference sequence). The CDR3 runs 14 residues. Deletions cut 6 bases from V and 4 bases from J, with 15 bases between. DNA for the CDR3: TGCGCCAGCAGGGGGAGGGAACCCAGCTATGGCTACACCTTC. Amino acid sequence: CASRGREPSYGYTF.

The V gene is TRBV27, the J gene TRBJ2-3; TRBD1 is a possible D gene (7 bases). The germline V gene has CDR1 MNHEY and CDR2 SMNVEV (reference sequence). V was clipped by 4 bases and J by 6 bases, with 23 bases between them. This CDR3 spans 17 amino acids. CDR3 protein: CASSWQGGLPTRDTQYF. CDR3 in DNA: TGTGCCAGCAGTTGGCAGGGGGGTCTCCCAACCCGCGATACGCAGTATTTT.